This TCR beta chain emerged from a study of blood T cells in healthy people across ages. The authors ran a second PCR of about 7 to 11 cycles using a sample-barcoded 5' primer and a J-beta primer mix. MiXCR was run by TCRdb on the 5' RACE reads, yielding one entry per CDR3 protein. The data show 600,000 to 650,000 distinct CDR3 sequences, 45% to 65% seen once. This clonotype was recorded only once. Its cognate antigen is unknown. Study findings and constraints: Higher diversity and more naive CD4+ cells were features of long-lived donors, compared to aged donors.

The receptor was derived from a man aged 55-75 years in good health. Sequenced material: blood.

CDR3 sequence reads: CASSPLGRGEQFF. The CDR3 DNA reads as TGTGCCAGCAGTCCCCTGGGTCGGGGTGAGCAGTTCTTC. The J gene is TRBJ2-1, the V gene TRBV6-4; perhaps TRBD2 as D (5 bases). The CDR3 totals 13 residues. Germline assignment: CDR1 MRHNA and CDR2 SNTAGT. V shed 5 bases and J shed 9 bases, with 14 bases lying between them.